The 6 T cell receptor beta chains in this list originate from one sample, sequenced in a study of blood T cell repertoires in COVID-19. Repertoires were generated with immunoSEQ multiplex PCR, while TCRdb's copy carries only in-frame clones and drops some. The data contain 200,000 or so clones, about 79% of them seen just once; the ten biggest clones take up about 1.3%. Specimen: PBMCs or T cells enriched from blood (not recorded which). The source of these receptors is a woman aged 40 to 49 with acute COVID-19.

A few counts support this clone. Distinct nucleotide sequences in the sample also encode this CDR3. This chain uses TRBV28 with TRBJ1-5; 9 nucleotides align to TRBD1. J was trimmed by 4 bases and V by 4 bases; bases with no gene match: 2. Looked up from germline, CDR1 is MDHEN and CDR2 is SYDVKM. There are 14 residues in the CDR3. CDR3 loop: CASSSGQGNQPQHF. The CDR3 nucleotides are TGTGCCAGCAGTTCGGGACAGGGTAATCAGCCCCAGCATTTT.

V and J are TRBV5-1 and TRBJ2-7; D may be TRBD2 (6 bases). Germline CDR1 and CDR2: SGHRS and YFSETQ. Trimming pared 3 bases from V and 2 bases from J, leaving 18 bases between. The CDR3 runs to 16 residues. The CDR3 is CASSYLLGGATYEQYF. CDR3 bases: TGCGCCAGCAGCTACCTCCTCGGGGGTGCCACCTACGAGCAGTACTTC.

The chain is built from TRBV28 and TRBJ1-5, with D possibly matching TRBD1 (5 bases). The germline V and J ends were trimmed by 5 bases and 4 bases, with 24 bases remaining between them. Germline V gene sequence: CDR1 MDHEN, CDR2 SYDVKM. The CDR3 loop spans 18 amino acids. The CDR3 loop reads CASSLPHRLGTENQPQHF. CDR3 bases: TGTGCCAGCAGTCTCCCTCACAGGCTCGGAACTGAAAATCAGCCCCAGCATTTT. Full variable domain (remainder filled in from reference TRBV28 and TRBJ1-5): DVKVTQSSRYLVKRTGEKVFLECVQDMDHENMFWYRQDPGLGLRLIYFSYDVKMKEKGDIPEGYSVSREKKERFSLILESASTNQTSMYLCASSLPHRLGTENQPQHFGDGTRLSIL.

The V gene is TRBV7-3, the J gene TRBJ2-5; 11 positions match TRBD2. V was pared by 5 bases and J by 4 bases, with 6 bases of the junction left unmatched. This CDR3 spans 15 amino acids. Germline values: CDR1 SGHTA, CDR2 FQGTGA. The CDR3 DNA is TGTGCCAGCAGCCGGGGACTAGCGGCTCCAGAGACCCAGTACTTC. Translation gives CASSRGLAAPETQYF.

This CDR3 is CASSLAGGNQPQHF. The CDR3 bases are TGTGCCAGCAGCTTAGCAGGGGGCAATCAGCCCCAGCATTTT. The chain couples TRBV7-2 to TRBJ1-5; D may be TRBD1 (5 bases). In germline, CDR1 is SGHTA, CDR2 FQGNSA. The CDR3 length is 14 residues. V was shortened by 0 bases and J by 2 bases, with 5 bases between the two germline ends. Full variable domain (rest looked up from reference TRBV7-2 and TRBJ1-5): GAGVSQSPSNKVTEKGKDVELRCDPISGHTALYWYRQSLGQGLEFLIYFQGNSAPDKSGLPSDRFSAERTGGSVSTLTIQRTQQEDSAVYLCASSLAGGNQPQHFGDGTRLSIL.

This CDR3 is CATSRDRGQAQYF. The CDR3 DNA is TGTGCCACCAGCAGGGACAGGGGACAAGCCCAGTACTTC. V usage is TRBV15 and J usage is TRBJ2-5; 9 nucleotides match TRBD1. The CDR3 is 13 residues long. Germline V gene data show CDR1 as LNHNV and CDR2 as YYDKDF (reference sequence). The junction had 5 bases not matched to a gene; V was cut back by 3 bases and J by 9 bases.